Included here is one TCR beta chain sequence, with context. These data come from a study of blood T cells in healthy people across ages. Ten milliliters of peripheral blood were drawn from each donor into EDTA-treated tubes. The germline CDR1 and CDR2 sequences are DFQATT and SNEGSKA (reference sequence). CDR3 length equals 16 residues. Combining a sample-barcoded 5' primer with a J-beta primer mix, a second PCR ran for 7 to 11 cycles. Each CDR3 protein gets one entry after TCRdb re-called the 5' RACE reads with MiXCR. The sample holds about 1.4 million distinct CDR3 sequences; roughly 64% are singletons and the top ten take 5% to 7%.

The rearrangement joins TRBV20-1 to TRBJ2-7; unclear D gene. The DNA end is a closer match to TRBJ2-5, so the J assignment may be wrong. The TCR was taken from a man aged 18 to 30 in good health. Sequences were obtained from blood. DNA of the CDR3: TGCAGTGCCCCAACGCCTGTGAGTGATCTGATGTGGACCCAGTACTTC. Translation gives CSAPTPVSDLMWTQYF.